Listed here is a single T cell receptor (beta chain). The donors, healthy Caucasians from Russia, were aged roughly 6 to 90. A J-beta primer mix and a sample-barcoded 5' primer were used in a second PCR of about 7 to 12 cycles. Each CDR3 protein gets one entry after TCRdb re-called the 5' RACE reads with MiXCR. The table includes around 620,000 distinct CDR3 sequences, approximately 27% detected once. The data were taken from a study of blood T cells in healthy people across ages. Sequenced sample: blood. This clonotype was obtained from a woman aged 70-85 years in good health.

The CDR3 here is CASSLEQLYEQYF. In DNA, the CDR3 is TGCGCCAGCAGCTTGGAACAGCTCTACGAGCAGTACTTC. This rearrangement joins TRBV5-1 to TRBJ2-7, with D uncertain. The CDR3 spans 13 residues. The germline V gene has CDR1 SGHRS and CDR2 YFSETQ. V shed 0 bases and J shed 3 bases, with 7 bases lying between them.